The text below deals with one T cell receptor (beta chain). Its antigen remains unknown. The CDR3 spans 13 residues. The V and J ends lost 7 bases and 1 base, in that order; junction bases with no gene match: 3. Germline CDR1 is SQVTM and CDR2 is ANQGSEA. CD45RO/CCR7/CD25/CD127/CD95/CD27 sorting isolated CD4+ naive, central memory, regulatory and stem cell-like memory cells. Expressed TCRB transcripts were sequenced because the isolated RNA had all been reverse transcribed beforehand. The repertoire was sequenced with immunoSEQ multiplex PCR; TCRdb's copy has only in-frame clones and lacks some. This sample yields roughly 610,000 clones, of which about a sixth are seen a single time; under 0.095% belongs to the top ten. The sample belongs to a study of beta chain features in type 1 diabetes. Study-level results: Among type 1 diabetes patients, VDJ junctions had fewer insertions and more deletions. There was a possibility that cDNA sequencing over-represented cells with high TCR expression.

The chain links TRBV29-1 to TRBJ2-3; 9 nucleotides align to TRBD1. The sample consisted of naive CD4+ T cells from blood. The sequence derives from a man between 18 and 35 years old in good health. In nucleotides, the CDR3 is TGCAGCGCGCACAGGGGGCGCACAGATACGCAGTATTTT. Residues: CSAHRGRTDTQYF.